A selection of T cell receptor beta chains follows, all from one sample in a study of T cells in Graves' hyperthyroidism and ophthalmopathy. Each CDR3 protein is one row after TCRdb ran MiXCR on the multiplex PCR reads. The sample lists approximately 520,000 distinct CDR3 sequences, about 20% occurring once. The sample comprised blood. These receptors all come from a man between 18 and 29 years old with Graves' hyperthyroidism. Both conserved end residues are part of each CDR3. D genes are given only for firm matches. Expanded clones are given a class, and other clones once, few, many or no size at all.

CDR3 protein: CASSLWDSNSPLHF
CDR3 DNA: TGTGCCAGCAGCCTGTGGGACAGTAATTCACCCCTCCACTTT
V gene: TRBV7-9
J gene: TRBJ1-6
clone size: .
D gene: TRBD1

CDR3 protein: CAWSATGSGDYGYTF
CDR3 DNA: TGTGCCTGGAGTGCGACGGGGTCAGGGGACTATGGCTACACCTTC
V gene: TRBV30
J gene: TRBJ1-2
clone size: many
D gene: .

CDR3 protein: CASSFSRGTYDQYF
CDR3 DNA: TGTGCCAGCAGCTTTAGCAGGGGAACCTACGATCAGTACTTC
V gene: TRBV12-3/TRBV12-4
J gene: TRBJ2-7
clone size: .
D gene: .

CDR3 protein: CASSFDRDYTEAFF
CDR3 DNA: TGTGCCAGCAGCTTCGACAGGGACTACACTGAAGCTTTCTTT
V gene: TRBV11-2
J gene: TRBJ1-1
clone size: many
D gene: TRBD1

CDR3 protein: CASSSYGGPYEQYF
CDR3 DNA: TGTGCCAGCAGTTCATATGGGGGGCCCTACGAGCAGTACTTC
V gene: TRBV6-5
J gene: TRBJ2-7
clone size: many
D gene: .

CDR3 protein: CSARDRTGIHEQYF
CDR3 DNA: TGCAGTGCTAGGGACCGGACAGGGATCCACGAGCAGTACTTC
V gene: TRBV20-1
J gene: TRBJ2-7
clone size: .
D gene: TRBD1

CDR3 protein: CASSPRPLAEAFF
CDR3 DNA: TGTGCCAGCAGTCCCCGGCCCCTAGCTGAAGCTTTCTTT
V gene: TRBV28
J gene: TRBJ1-1
clone size: many
D gene: .

CDR3 protein: CASSLQSYSNQPQHF
CDR3 DNA: TGTGCCAGCAGCTTGCAGTCATATAGCAATCAGCCCCAGCATTTT
V gene: TRBV5-6
J gene: TRBJ1-5
clone size: .
D gene: .

CDR3 protein: CASGTGVQNTEAFF
CDR3 DNA: TGCGCCAGCGGGACAGGGGTGCAGAACACTGAAGCTTTCTTT
V gene: TRBV5-1
J gene: TRBJ1-1
clone size: many
D gene: TRBD1

CDR3 protein: CSARHSTVPGDEQYF
CDR3 DNA: TGCAGTGCTAGACACAGTACGGTTCCGGGCGACGAGCAGTACTTC
V gene: TRBV20-1
J gene: TRBJ2-7
clone size: .
D gene: .

CDR3 protein: CASSREVTAEQYF
CDR3 DNA: TGTGCCAGCAGTCGGGAGGTCACGGCCGAGCAGTACTTC
V gene: TRBV6-2/TRBV6-3
J gene: TRBJ2-7
clone size: .
D gene: TRBD2

CDR3 protein: CASSLYGASYEQYF
CDR3 DNA: TGTGCCAGCAGTTTATACGGGGCCTCCTACGAGCAGTACTTC
V gene: TRBV28
J gene: TRBJ2-7
clone size: many
D gene: .

CDR3 protein: CASSPKAGVGYTF
CDR3 DNA: TGTGCCAGCAGCCCGAAAGCAGGGGTTGGCTACACCTTC
V gene: TRBV7-9
J gene: TRBJ1-2
clone size: many
D gene: .

CDR3 protein: CSARDGPGQGLNTGELFF
CDR3 DNA: TGCAGTGCTAGAGATGGACCGGGACAGGGACTGAACACCGGGGAGCTGTTTTTT
V gene: TRBV20-1
J gene: TRBJ2-2
clone size: many
D gene: TRBD1

CDR3 protein: CSANRDRVVAEAFF
CDR3 DNA: TGCAGTGCAAACCGGGACAGGGTTGTGGCTGAAGCTTTCTTT
V gene: TRBV20-1
J gene: TRBJ1-1
clone size: many
D gene: TRBD1

CDR3 protein: CSVEDGRVDGYTF
CDR3 DNA: TGCAGCGTTGAAGATGGCAGGGTGGATGGCTACACCTTC
V gene: TRBV29-1
J gene: TRBJ1-2
clone size: many
D gene: .

CDR3 protein: CASISHTGEKADTGELFF
CDR3 DNA: TGCGCCAGCATAAGCCACACAGGGGAGAAAGCGGACACCGGGGAGCTGTTTTTT
V gene: TRBV10-2
J gene: TRBJ2-2
clone size: few
D gene: TRBD1

CDR3 protein: CASSELRAGSGNTIYF
CDR3 DNA: TGTGCCAGCAGTGAACTAAGAGCTGGGTCAGGAAACACCATATATTTT
V gene: TRBV6-1
J gene: TRBJ1-3
clone size: many
D gene: .

CDR3 protein: CATSDLREEETQYF
CDR3 DNA: TGTGCCACCAGTGATTTGCGAGAGGAAGAGACCCAGTACTTC
V gene: TRBV24-1
J gene: TRBJ2-5
clone size: many
D gene: .

CDR3 protein: CASSLQGTRYGYTF
CDR3 DNA: TGCGCCAGCAGCCTACAGGGTACTAGGTATGGCTACACCTTC
V gene: TRBV4-1
J gene: TRBJ1-2
clone size: few
D gene: .

CDR3 protein: CASRPPGQGYEQYF
CDR3 DNA: TGTGCCAGCAGGCCCCCGGGACAGGGCTACGAGCAGTACTTC
V gene: TRBV28
J gene: TRBJ2-7
clone size: many
D gene: TRBD1

CDR3 protein: CASSPFAGNTGELFF
CDR3 DNA: TGTGCCAGCAGCCCTTTTGCAGGGAACACCGGGGAGCTGTTTTTT
V gene: TRBV3-1
J gene: TRBJ2-2
clone size: many
D gene: .

CDR3 protein: CASSQLARETQYF
CDR3 DNA: TGTGCCAGCAGCCAACTAGCCCGGGAGACCCAGTACTTC
V gene: TRBV7-2
J gene: TRBJ2-5
clone size: .
D gene: .

CDR3 protein: CASSLYYRGPQETQYF
CDR3 DNA: TGTGCCAGCAGTTTATATTACAGGGGGCCCCAAGAGACCCAGTACTTC
V gene: TRBV27
J gene: TRBJ2-5
clone size: .
D gene: TRBD1

CDR3 protein: CASSLFGRGQLAKNIQYF
CDR3 DNA: TGTGCCAGCAGTTTATTTGGGAGGGGACAACTAGCCAAAAACATTCAGTACTTC
V gene: TRBV28
J gene: TRBJ2-4
clone size: many
D gene: .

CDR3 protein: CASSHVLYKAPFF
CDR3 DNA: TGCGCCAGCAGCCATGTACTGTATAAGGCCCCTTTCTTT
V gene: TRBV4-1
J gene: TRBJ1-1
clone size: .
D gene: .

CDR3 protein: CSEGTGPGYTF
CDR3 DNA: TGCAGCGAAGGGACAGGGCCAGGCTACACCTTC
V gene: TRBV29-1
J gene: TRBJ1-2
clone size: many
D gene: TRBD1

CDR3 protein: CASSTGDREVGYTF
CDR3 DNA: TGTGCCAGCAGTACTGGGGACAGGGAAGTCGGCTACACCTTC
V gene: TRBV12-3/TRBV12-4
J gene: TRBJ1-2
clone size: .
D gene: TRBD1

CDR3 protein: CASSPAASVGYTF
CDR3 DNA: TGTGCCAGCTCCCCCGCGGCCTCCGTTGGCTACACCTTC
V gene: TRBV6-1
J gene: TRBJ1-2
clone size: many
D gene: .

CDR3 protein: CASSPTGQSGYTF
CDR3 DNA: TGTGCCAGCAGTCCGACAGGACAAAGTGGCTACACCTTC
V gene: TRBV6-1
J gene: TRBJ1-2
clone size: many
D gene: .

CDR3 protein: CASSQVTRNTGELFF
CDR3 DNA: TGCGCCAGCAGCCAAGTAACCAGAAACACCGGGGAGCTGTTTTTT
V gene: TRBV4-1
J gene: TRBJ2-2
clone size: many
D gene: .

CDR3 protein: CASSLRLLETQYF
CDR3 DNA: TGTGCCAGCAGCTTAAGACTATTAGAGACCCAGTACTTC
V gene: TRBV7-6
J gene: TRBJ2-5
clone size: many
D gene: .